Below are 6 T cell receptor beta chains sequenced from a single sample in a study of T cells in women clearing cervical HPV infection. The assay was immunoSEQ multiplex PCR, and TCRdb's table has in-frame clones only and misses some. This repertoire includes approximately 40,000 clones. What was sequenced was blood buffy coat. The receptors were sampled from a woman aged 18 to 75 with a cervical HPV16 infection that either progressed to CIN3+ or cleared (not recorded which).

About this clone: The missing CDR3 end, 3 residues past where the read stops, is filled in from the germline J gene. The chain recombines TRBV19 with TRBJ1-1; perhaps TRBD1 as D (5 bases). This CDR3 region has 12 residues. Germline CDR1 and CDR2: LNHDA and SQIVND (reference sequence). CDR3 sequence: CASSIGGGDAFF. CDR3 DNA, as far as it was read: TGTGCCAGTAGTATTGGCGGGGGTGAC.

As for this clone: Sequencing ends 3 residues short of the CDR3 end; the germline J gene provides the rest. The genes are TRBV2 and TRBJ2-7; 9 bases align to TRBD1. The CDR3 runs to 14 residues. The ends lost 10 bases at V and 4 bases at J; junction bases unmatched: 11. CDR1 is SNHLY and CDR2 is FYNNEI in the germline V gene. CDR3 sequence reads: CATQGVDRGYEQYF. CDR3 DNA, as far as it was read: TGTGCCACGCAAGGGGTGGACAGGGGATACGAG.

As regards this clone: The read halts 3 residues ahead of the CDR3 end, with the missing end drawn from the germline J gene. V usage is TRBV19 and J usage is TRBJ2-1; TRBD2 aligns across 14 bases. This CDR3 comprises 16 residues. J was trimmed by 2 bases and V by 7 bases; bases with no gene match: 4. The germline V gene has CDR1 LNHDA and CDR2 SQIVND (reference sequence). CDR3 DNA, as far as it was read: TGTGCCAGTATGACTAGCGGGGGGGCCACCTACAATGAG. This translates into CASMTSGGATYNE. In full, the CDR3 is CASMTSGGATYNEQFF.

Of note for this clone: The read ends 3 residues early relative to the CDR3; the germline J gene fills the gap. The V and J genes are TRBV2 and TRBJ2-6, with 7 bases matching TRBD1. Germline V CDR1 and CDR2: SNHLY, FYNNEI. After removal of 6 bases from V and 1 base from J, the junction contained 3 bases not matched to a gene. This CDR3 has 15 amino acids. CDR3 region: CASRNRGSGANVLTF. CDR3 bases read: TGTGCCAGCAGAAACAGGGGATCTGGGGCCAACGTC. Variable domain in full (rest from reference TRBV2 and TRBJ2-6): EPEVTQTPSHQVTQMGQEVILRCVPISNHLYFYWYRQILGQKVEFLVSFYNNEISEKSEIFDDQFSVERPDGSNFTLKIRSTKLEDSAMYFCASRNRGSGANVLTFGAGSRLTVL.

CDR3 amino acids: CSATPQTRTRGYEQYF. Incomplete CDR3 DNA: TGCAGTGCTACTCCCCAAACCCGGACTCGCGGCTACGAG. The chain joins TRBV20-1 to TRBJ2-7; maybe TRBD2 (5 bases). With the read ending 3 residues before the CDR3 end, the germline J gene is used to fill in that end. The germline gives CDR1 DFQATT, CDR2 SNEGSKA (reference sequence). The CDR3 has 16 amino acids. The V end was cut by 4 bases, the J end by 3 bases, with 22 bases between.

Remarks on this clone: From the germline J gene comes the end of the CDR3, since the read stops 3 residues before it. J is TRBJ1-1 and V is TRBV4-1; D perhaps matches TRBD1 (5 bases). Germline loops: CDR1 MGHRA, CDR2 YSYEKL. The CDR3 runs to 14 residues. The DNA read from the CDR3 is TGCGCCAGCAGCCAAGAGGGGACTAGCGGGGGG. It translates to CASSQEGTSGG. The whole CDR3 reads CASSQEGTSGGAFF.